The sequence of this T cell receptor (beta chain) was determined in a study of T cell responses to AZD1222 COVID-19 vaccine. This table comes from immunoSEQ multiplex PCR, and its TCRdb copy is limited to in-frame clones, with some not included. The data show fewer than 110,000 clones, under 95% seen once. Germline V gene lookup returns CDR1 SGHTA and CDR2 FQGNSA. The V end was cut by 1 base, the J end by 5 bases, with 8 bases between. The CDR3 covers 13 residues. V is TRBV7-2 and J is TRBJ1-2; D uncertain. This specimen consisted of peripheral blood, obtained on day 0 of AZD1222 vaccination. The receptor was isolated from an adult in good health. CDR3 sequence reads: CASSLDGRYGYTF. CDR3 nucleotides: TGTGCCAGCAGCTTAGATGGACGGTATGGCTACACCTTC.